The rows below give T cell receptor beta chains drawn from one sample of a study of graft-versus-host responses after intestinal transplantation. Sequencing was performed with immunoSEQ multiplex PCR; in TCRdb, only in-frame clones are kept and a portion is missing. This sample has some 8,200 clones, with approximately 81% found just once. The specimen comprised ileum tissue, sampled 226 days after intestinal transplant. These receptors were taken from a human patient who received an intestinal transplant, so some T cells may come from the graft donor. Both conserved end residues are part of each CDR3. A D gene is named only where the DNA matches it firmly. Not every row has a clone size; where given, it reads once, few, many or a size class.

>NA|TRBV6-5|TRBJ2-7|large
CASGYGGRPYEQYF
TGTGCCAGCGGATACGGGGGACGCCCTTACGAGCAGTACTTC
>TRBD1|TRBV14|TRBJ2-3|NA
CASSLDRGGTDTQYF
TGTGCCAGCAGCCTTGACAGGGGAGGAACAGATACGCAGTATTTT
>NA|TRBV29-1|TRBJ2-7|NA
CSVLGQGYEQYF
TGCAGCGTCCTGGGGCAGGGCTACGAGCAGTACTTC
>NA|TRBV27|TRBJ2-7|few
CARLLSPHEQYF
TGTGCCAGACTTCTATCCCCCCACGAGCAGTACTTC
>NA|TRBV5-1|TRBJ2-1|NA
CASSFRDKYNEQFF
TGCGCCAGCAGCTTTCGGGACAAATACAATGAGCAGTTCTTC
>TRBD1|TRBV7-9|TRBJ2-1|NA
CASSSQTGGDEQFF
TGTGCCAGCAGCTCCCAGACAGGGGGCGATGAGCAGTTCTTC
>TRBD1|TRBV4-2|TRBJ2-7|few
CASSQDRQGGSYEQYF
TGTGCCAGCAGCCAAGATAGACAGGGGGGATCCTACGAGCAGTACTTC
>NA|TRBV5-1|TRBJ2-7|NA
CASSLGQSYEQYF
TGCGCCAGCAGCTTGGGACAGAGCTACGAGCAGTACTTC
>NA|TRBV4-2|TRBJ1-2|once
CASSLAVGYGYTF
TGTGCCAGCAGCTTGGCGGTGGGCTATGGCTACACCTTC
>TRBD2|TRBV7-2|TRBJ2-7|NA
CASSFGTSGTYEQYF
TGTGCCAGCAGCTTTGGGACTAGCGGGACATACGAGCAGTACTTC
>NA|TRBV10-3|TRBJ2-7|once
CAISGSAGIAYEQYF
TGTGCCATCTCTGGGAGTGCGGGGATTGCCTACGAGCAGTACTTC
>NA|TRBV5-6|TRBJ2-1|NA
CASSLRLDPTSSYNEQFF
TGTGCCAGCAGCCTTCGACTAGACCCTACTAGCTCCTACAATGAGCAGTTCTTC
>TRBD2|TRBV18|TRBJ2-3|NA
CASSPRLAGGHWADTQYF
TGTGCCAGCTCACCACGACTAGCGGGAGGGCATTGGGCAGATACGCAGTATTTT
>TRBD1|TRBV15|TRBJ2-5|NA
CATSALEGQGQQETQYF
TGTGCCACCAGCGCCCTCGAAGGACAGGGTCAGCAAGAGACCCAGTACTTC
>TRBD1|TRBV5-6|TRBJ2-1|once
CASSLQGAYNEQFF
TGTGCCAGCAGCTTACAGGGGGCCTACAATGAGCAGTTCTTC
>TRBD1|TRBV7-8|TRBJ1-1|NA
CASRLDSGQGNTEAFF
TGTGCCAGCAGACTAGACTCGGGACAGGGGAACACTGAAGCTTTCTTT
>NA|TRBV27|TRBJ1-6|few
CASSIWTHSPLHF
TGTGCCAGCAGTATCTGGACACATTCACCCCTCCACTTT
>TRBD1|TRBV5-1|TRBJ1-2|medium-sized
CASSTSGTALNGYTF
TGCGCCAGCAGCACATCCGGGACAGCTTTAAATGGCTACACCTTC
>NA|TRBV29-1|TRBJ2-6|NA
CSVDTSGANVLTF
TGCAGCGTCGACACTTCTGGGGCCAACGTCCTGACTTTC
>TRBD2|TRBV6-1|TRBJ2-7|few
CATQGLAGGSLEQYF
TGTGCCACCCAAGGCCTAGCGGGGGGTTCGCTGGAGCAGTACTTC
>TRBD1|TRBV7-2|TRBJ2-2|NA
CASSLRTGVNTGELFF
TGTGCCAGCAGCTTGCGGACAGGGGTGAACACCGGGGAGCTGTTTTTT
>NA|TRBV2|TRBJ1-5|NA
CASSERGPQHF
TGTGCCAGCAGTGAACGGGGGCCCCAGCATTTT